This paragraph reports one T cell receptor beta chain. The data derive from a study of Ad26.COV2.S vaccination and SARS-CoV-2 variants. As for treatment: some 20 received Ad26.COV2.S at low or high dose, single or two shots; about 5 received placebo; per-sample allocation not given. Repertoires come from day 63 after the first vaccine or placebo injection. Germline CDR1 reads SGHAT; CDR2 reads FQNNGV. The CDR3 contains 12 residues. Trimming left V 4 bases short and J 9 bases short, with 10 bases between. Sequenced by immunoSEQ multiplex PCR; TCRdb stores in-frame clones only, minus some. The data hold 430,000 or so clones, with around 90% observed a single time.

The sequencing used peripheral blood, collected in a trial of Ad26.COV2.S vaccine versus placebo. The receptor was derived from a person aged 18 to 59 who received the Ad26.COV2.S COVID-19 vaccine or a placebo. V gene TRBV11-2 combines with J gene TRBJ2-1; D call uncertain. The CDR3: CASSSRLGEQFF. Here the CDR3 DNA reads TGTGCCAGCAGCTCCCGCCTGGGTGAGCAGTTCTTC.